This entry lists 30 T cell receptor beta chains sequenced from one sample in a study of low-dose radiotherapy and immunotherapy resistance in tumors. Time point reported: after trial treatment. The treatment denotes: LDRT plus nivolumab, ipilimumab, low-dose cyclophosphamide and aspirin (RACIN trial). Gene-specific TRAV and TRBV primers were used for first-strand cDNA, covering alpha and beta chains. The TCRs were subjected to amplification over about 20 PCR cycles employing a constant-region primer in conjunction with a V-primer adapter. TCRdb re-called the reads through MiXCR, storing one row per CDR3 protein. The sample records about 58,000 distinct CDR3 sequences, 23% being singletons. The input for sequencing was PBMCs, taken after low-dose radiotherapy plus immunotherapy. The origin of the receptors is a male donor with prostate cancer.

The table lists this clonotype with many counts. This chain connects TRBV29-1 to TRBJ2-3; D is possibly TRBD2 (6 bases). CDR1 and CDR2 from the germline V gene are SQVTM and ANQGSEA. V was cut by 6 bases and J by 4 bases, with 11 bases left in between. The CDR3 loop spans 12 amino acids. CDR3 sequence (DNA): TGCAGCGTGATGGAGGGCGCAGATACGCAGTATTTT. It codes for CSVMEGADTQYF.

On this clonotype itself: A far larger clone differs by one base, so this is likely a read error. The CDR3 loop reads CASSQDRGVAGIRDEQYF. The CDR3 DNA sequence: TGCGCCAGCAGCCAAGATCGCGGGGTAGCGGGCATCAGGGATGAGCAGTACTTC. V is TRBV4-3 and J is TRBJ2-5; 7 positions agree with TRBD2. Losses at the gene ends were 0 bases for V and 11 bases for J; bases not matched to a gene: 21. The CDR3 covers 18 residues. CDR1 is LGHNA and CDR2 is YSLEER in the germline V gene.

This chain links TRBV4-1 with TRBJ1-3; D remains ambiguous. Trimming pared 4 bases from V and 0 bases from J, leaving 16 bases between. Germline V CDR1 and CDR2: MGHRA, YSYEKL. CDR3 length equals 17 residues. The DNA of the CDR3 is TGCGCCAGCAGCCGAGACTTAGACCTCCTCTCTGGAAACACCATATATTTT. Protein product: CASSRDLDLLSGNTIYF.

This clonotype was detected ten times or more. This chain connects TRBV6-2 or TRBV6-3 to TRBJ2-7; 7 nucleotides agree with TRBD1. The CDR3 has 13 residues. The V gene's germline CDR1 is MNHEY and CDR2 SVGEGT. The junction had 4 bases not matched to a gene; V was cut back by 6 bases and J by 2 bases. CDR3 nucleotide sequence: TGTGCCAGCAGGACGGGACAGCCCTACGAGCAGTACTTC. Translating gives CASRTGQPYEQYF.

This clonotype was counted ten times or more. The chain couples TRBV28 to TRBJ2-4; a weak D match, TRBD1 (6 bases). The CDR3 length is 14 residues. The ends were cut back, 6 bases at V and 1 base at J, with 10 bases in the middle. Germline CDR1 reads MDHEN; CDR2 reads SYDVKM. The CDR3, as DNA: TGTGCCAGCAGCCCCGACAGGGCCAAAAACATTCAGTACTTC. Its protein is CASSPDRAKNIQYF.

Details on this clonotype: This CDR3 fails to terminate in the conserved phenylalanine or tryptophan, so it likely reflects a read error. This sequence joins TRBV7-9 and TRBJ2-7; possible D gene TRBD2, 5 bases. The V end was cut by 4 bases, the J end by 0 bases, with 10 bases between. CDR1 and CDR2 from the germline V gene are SEHNR and FQNEAQ (reference sequence). The CDR3 has 14 residues. Written as DNA, the CDR3 is TGTGCCAGCAGCTCGGACTTTAGCTCCTACGAGCAGTACATC. It translates to CASSSDFSSYEQYI.

This clonotype was observed many times. This sequence joins TRBV30 and TRBJ2-7; maybe TRBD1 (6 bases). There are 14 residues in the CDR3. With 2 bases removed from V and 3 bases from J, the gap between germline ends came to 14 bases. The germline gives CDR1 GTSNPN, CDR2 SVGIG (reference sequence). CDR3 amino acids: CAWSSLTGSYEQYF. The CDR3 coding sequence is TGTGCCTGGAGTTCGTTAACAGGGAGCTACGAGCAGTACTTC.

This clonotype was seen at least ten times. This chain joins TRBV20-1 and TRBJ1-3; D unclear. The germline V gene has CDR1 DFQATT and CDR2 SNEGSKA (reference sequence). The CDR3 spans 16 residues. Deletions cut 0 bases from V and 0 bases from J, with 12 bases between. CDR3 DNA sequence: TGCAGTGCTAGAGATTCCGTTTGGGGCTCTGGAAACACCATATATTTT. Translated, it gives CSARDSVWGSGNTIYF.

This clonotype was seen only a few times. The chain employs TRBV5-1 and TRBJ2-1; tentatively, D is TRBD2 (5 bases). Germline loops: CDR1 SGHRS, CDR2 YFSETQ. The ends were cut back, 0 bases at V and 5 bases at J, with 9 bases in the middle. This CDR3 is built from 14 residues. CDR3 coding DNA: TGCGCCAGCAGCTTGGATACTAGGAACAATGAGCAGTTCTTC. Its protein product is CASSLDTRNNEQFF.

Worth noting for this clonotype: A far bigger clonotype differs at one base, so this is likely a read error. The chain recombines TRBV7-9 with TRBJ2-1; D is unclear. V lost 2 bases, J lost 11 bases, and 10 bases lay in between. This CDR3 is built from 12 residues. Germline V lookup: CDR1 SEHNR, CDR2 FQNEAQ (reference sequence). The CDR3 loop is CASSLSDTQQFF. The CDR3 DNA is TGTGCCAGCAGCTTATCTGACACCCAGCAGTTCTTC.

This clonotype was detected many times. The CDR3 DNA reads TGTGCCACCAGTGCCACTCTGGGACAGGGGGTCCACAATGAGCAGTTCTTC. Its protein is CATSATLGQGVHNEQFF. The chain links TRBV24-1 to TRBJ2-1; 11 nucleotides align to TRBD1. The CDR3 extends over 17 amino acids. Trimming at V came to 5 bases and at J to 5 bases, leaving 10 bases not matched to a gene. Germline-derived CDR1 and CDR2 are KGHDR and SFDVKD.

This clonotype came up many times. This chain links TRBV11-3 with TRBJ2-2; D possibly corresponds to TRBD2 (5 bases). V lost 5 bases to trimming and J lost 0 bases, with 13 bases between them. The CDR3 is 16 amino acids. Germline V gene data show CDR1 as SGHNT and CDR2 as YENEEA. CDR3 nucleotides: TGTGCCAGCAGCGCGTTCGGCGGGTCGAACACCGGGGAGCTGTTTTTT. It specifies CASSAFGGSNTGELFF.

This clonotype was counted ten times or more. The genes are TRBV28 and TRBJ1-4, with D tentatively TRBD1 (5 bases). V shed 4 bases and J shed 5 bases, with 8 bases lying between them. From germline, CDR1 is MDHEN and CDR2 SYDVKM. The length of the CDR3 is 13 residues. CDR3 coding DNA: TGTGCCAGCAGTTCGGGACTCAATGAAAAACTGTTTTTT. This encodes CASSSGLNEKLFF.

V is TRBV3-1 and J is TRBJ2-7; 8 nucleotides line up with TRBD2. The length of the CDR3 is 14 residues. CDR1 is LGHDT, CDR2 YNNKEL, per germline (reference sequence). V trimming: 3 bases; J trimming: 6 bases; junction bases outside the gene matches: 7. CDR3: CASSHLLLAAEQYF. CDR3 nucleotides: TGTGCCAGCAGCCACCTCTTACTAGCGGCCGAGCAGTACTTC.

This clonotype was found many times. The chain links TRBV7-2 to TRBJ2-1, with D perhaps matching TRBD1 (5 bases). V was trimmed by 4 bases and J by 7 bases, leaving 26 bases between them. CDR3 length equals 18 residues. Germline V gene sequence: CDR1 SGHTA, CDR2 FQGNSA. The chain's CDR3 is CASSSRVGGPRGLNEQFF. The CDR3 region has the DNA TGTGCCAGCAGCTCCAGGGTAGGCGGACCTCGTGGGTTGAATGAGCAGTTCTTC.

This clonotype was seen only a few times. The J gene is TRBJ1-2, the V gene TRBV12-3 or TRBV12-4; D gene unclear. V dropped 3 bases and J dropped 4 bases, with 6 bases sitting between them. This CDR3 has 12 amino acids. CDR3 sequence (DNA): TGTGCCAGCAGTTTTTACACCTATGGCTACACCTTC. Encoded protein: CASSFYTYGYTF.

Concerning this clonotype: Being one base from a much bigger clone, this may be a read error. CDR3 residues: CASSSRLDEQFF. CDR3 DNA: TGTGCCAGCAGCTCCCGACTCGACGAGCAGTTCTTC. The rearrangement links TRBV7-9 to TRBJ2-1; D gene uncertain. Trimming removed 4 bases from V and 10 bases from J, with 11 bases in between. The CDR3 sequence is 12 residues long. CDR1 is SEHNR, CDR2 FQNEAQ, per germline (reference sequence).

Many counts were recorded for this clonotype. The chain combines TRBV25-1 with TRBJ1-1; weak D call: TRBD1 (5 bases). The CDR3 contains 13 residues. Trimming cost V 6 bases and J 2 bases, with 10 bases left between them. The germline V gene has CDR1 MGHDK and CDR2 SYGVNS. CDR3 coding DNA: TGTGCCAGCAGAATCACAGGTAACACTGAAGCTTTCTTT. It encodes CASRITGNTEAFF.

This clonotype was detected ten times or more. The chain joins TRBV18 to TRBJ1-1; 8 bases line up with TRBD1. Germline values: CDR1 KGHSH, CDR2 LQKENI. J lost 3 bases, V lost 3 bases, and 3 bases had no gene match. The CDR3 extends over 14 amino acids. This chain's CDR3 is CASSPRGQDTEAFF. CDR3 sequence (DNA): TGTGCCAGCTCACCCAGGGGGCAGGACACTGAAGCTTTCTTT.

At least ten counts were recorded for this clonotype. The genes are TRBV11-2 and TRBJ2-3; 12 bases line up with TRBD2. From germline, CDR1 is SGHAT and CDR2 FQNNGV. The V and J ends lost 1 base and 1 base, in that order; junction bases with no gene match: 6. This CDR3 has 18 amino acids. The CDR3 region has the DNA TGTGCCAGCAGCTTAGGCTCTCGACTAGCGGGAGGCACAGATACGCAGTATTTT. Its protein product is CASSLGSRLAGGTDTQYF. Combining the CDR3 with reference TRBV11-2 and TRBJ2-3 gives the whole variable domain EAGVAQSPRYKIIEKRQSVAFWCNPISGHATLYWYQQILGQGPKLLIQFQNNGVVDDSQLPKDRFSAERLKGVDSTLKIQPAKLEDSAVYLCASSLGSRLAGGTDTQYFGPGTRLTVL.

This clonotype was seen many times. The J gene is TRBJ2-1, the V gene TRBV28, with 8 bases aligning to TRBD2. V dropped 6 bases and J dropped 0; count of bases not matched to a gene: 4. The CDR3 runs to 15 residues. The germline V gene encodes CDR1 MDHEN and CDR2 SYDVKM. CDR3 loop: CASRKLAVSYNEQFF. CDR3 DNA sequence: TGTGCCAGCAGAAAACTAGCGGTCTCCTACAATGAGCAGTTCTTC.

There are many counts of this clonotype. V gene TRBV5-4 combines with J gene TRBJ2-7; D may be TRBD1 or TRBD2 (5 bases each). This CDR3 comprises 15 residues. Germline V gene data show CDR1 as SGHNT and CDR2 as YYREEE (reference sequence). V lost 4 bases to trimming and J lost 7 bases, with 21 bases between them. The CDR3, as DNA: TGTGCCAGCAGCGCCCGGGACCGCGATTGGGGGGAGCAGTACTTC. It specifies CASSARDRDWGEQYF.

This clonotype occurred many times. The chain joins TRBV5-1 to TRBJ2-7; TRBD2 aligns across 7 bases. From germline, CDR1 is SGHRS and CDR2 YFSETQ. The length of the CDR3 is 14 residues. V shed 6 bases, J shed 0 bases, and the junction held 6 bases outside the gene matches. The CDR3 reads CASTSGGNSYEQYF. The CDR3 DNA reads as TGCGCCAGCACCTCCGGGGGGAACTCCTACGAGCAGTACTTC.

This clonotype was counted many times. J is TRBJ1-1 and V is TRBV29-1; D perhaps matches TRBD1 (6 bases). Germline CDR1 reads SQVTM; CDR2 reads ANQGSEA. V gave up 7 bases and J gave up 1 base, with 10 bases separating them. The CDR3 runs 12 residues. The DNA of the CDR3 is TGCAGCGGGGGACATTGGAACACTGAAGCTTTCTTT. Translation: CSGGHWNTEAFF.

As concerns this clonotype: A read error may be the cause here, since a much bigger clone is one base away. The V and J genes are TRBV3-1 and TRBJ1-1, with TRBD1 as a possible D gene (5 bases). This CDR3 is built from 12 residues. V was clipped by 3 bases and J by 6 bases, with 8 bases between them. Germline-derived CDR1 and CDR2 are LGHDT and YNNKEL (reference sequence). CDR3 sequence reads: CASSHGDAEAFF. CDR3 in DNA: TGTGCCAGCAGCCACGGGGACGCTGAAGCTTTCTTT.

Notes on this clonotype: One base separates it from a far larger clone, so it is likely a read error. The chain recombines TRBV4-3 with TRBJ1-2; 8 nucleotides align to TRBD1. CDR1 and CDR2 from the germline V gene are LGHNA and YSLEER. The CDR3 has 14 residues. After removal of 1 base from V and 3 bases from J, the junction contained 1 base not matched to a gene. The CDR3 DNA follows: TGCGCCAGCAGCCAAGTGACAGGGGACTATGGCTACACCTTC. Amino acids: CASSQVTGDYGYTF.

The genes are TRBV18 and TRBJ1-5; D unclear. Germline V gene lookup returns CDR1 KGHSH and CDR2 LQKENI. The CDR3 consists of 12 residues. Trimming stripped 6 bases from V and 4 bases from J, with 7 bases between. The CDR3 DNA reads TGTGCCAGCTCTCTACGGAATCAGCCCCAGCATTTT. Protein product: CASSLRNQPQHF.

This clonotype has at least ten counts. The chain combines TRBV10-3 with TRBJ2-7, with TRBD1 matching over 10 bases. Germline V gene data show CDR1 as ENHRY and CDR2 as SYGVKD. CDR3 length: 16 residues. V lost 10 bases and J lost 6; bases outside the gene matches: 18. CDR3 sequence: CATTRTGGSEAPEQYF. CDR3 DNA sequence: TGTGCCACTACAAGGACAGGGGGAAGTGAGGCCCCCGAGCAGTACTTC.

This clonotype was detected ten times or more. The chain has TRBV23-1 and TRBJ1-5; TRBD1 is a possible D gene (6 bases). TRBV23-1 is an open reading frame, and its role is uncertain. CDR3 size: 17 residues. Trimming took 4 bases from V and 2 from J, leaving 18 bases between them. The DNA for the CDR3 is TGCGCCAGCAGTCTAGGGCAGGGGTCGTATGGCAATCAGCCCCAGCATTTT. This gives the protein CASSLGQGSYGNQPQHF.

This clonotype was picked up many times. The V call is TRBV2, the J call TRBJ1-4; TRBD1 might be the D (5 bases). Germline-derived CDR1 and CDR2 are SNHLY and FYNNEI. The CDR3 is made up of 14 amino acids. V was clipped by 6 bases and J by 3 bases, with 11 bases between them. CDR3 in amino acids: CASRDGAANEKLFF. CDR3 sequence (DNA): TGTGCCAGCAGGGACGGGGCCGCTAATGAAAAACTGTTTTTT.